Shown below are 15 T cell receptor beta chains from a single sample sequenced in a study of OX40 agonist ivuxolimab in advanced cancers. This table comes from immunoSEQ multiplex PCR, and its TCRdb copy is limited to in-frame clones, with some not included. Of 45,000 or so clones listed, more than 80% are singletons. The material sequenced was CD4+ or CD8+ T cells sorted from blood, taken in a trial of the OX40 agonist ivuxolimab. These receptors came from an adult with an advanced solid tumor such as melanoma, head and neck, liver or kidney cancer.

The gene calls are TRBV5-1 and TRBJ2-7, with 13 nucleotides matching TRBD2. Germline loops: CDR1 SGHRS, CDR2 YFSETQ. The V and J ends lost 4 bases and 0 bases, in that order; junction bases with no gene match: 7. This CDR3 is built from 17 residues. In nucleotides, the CDR3 is TGCGCCAGCAGCCGTCTGACTAGCGGGAGGCCCTCCTACGAGCAGTACTTC. Translation: CASSRLTSGRPSYEQYF.

V gene TRBV5-1 combines with J gene TRBJ2-5; 13 bases are a match to TRBD2. CDR1 and CDR2 from the germline V gene are SGHRS and YFSETQ. V was clipped by 3 bases and J by 1 base; unmatched bases: 6. CDR3 length: 17 residues. Here the CDR3 reads CASSSTSGGNLQETQYF. CDR3 nucleotides: TGCGCCAGCAGCTCGACTAGCGGGGGGAACCTCCAAGAGACCCAGTACTTC.

This sequence joins TRBV14 and TRBJ1-1, with D uncertain. Germline values: CDR1 SGHDN, CDR2 FVKESK. V was shortened by 0 bases and J by 3 bases, with 8 bases between the two germline ends. This CDR3 is 14 amino acids long. The DNA of the CDR3 is TGTGCCAGCAGCCAAGAGCCAGGTTACACTGAAGCTTTCTTT. Amino acid sequence: CASSQEPGYTEAFF. The whole variable domain, remainder taken from reference TRBV14 and TRBJ1-1, is EAGVTQFPSHSVIEKGQTVTLRCDPISGHDNLYWYRRVMGKEIKFLLHFVKESKQDESGMPNNRFLAERTGGTYSTLKVQPAELEDSGVYFCASSQEPGYTEAFFGQGTRLTVV.

This rearrangement joins TRBV9 to TRBJ2-3; 8 bases fit TRBD2. V was pared by 0 bases and J by 3 bases, with 9 bases of the junction left unmatched. Germline V gene lookup returns CDR1 SGDLS and CDR2 YYNGEE. This CDR3 spans 17 amino acids. The CDR3: CASSVGPSAGATDTQYF. The CDR3 DNA reads as TGTGCCAGCAGCGTAGGTCCCTCAGCGGGAGCTACAGATACGCAGTATTTT.

V and J are TRBV5-1 and TRBJ2-1; possible D gene TRBD2, 5 bases. The CDR3 totals 12 residues. V dropped 1 base and J dropped 13 bases, with 12 bases sitting between them. Germline CDR1 SGHRS, CDR2 YFSETQ. CDR3 sequence: CASSLPSLAQFF. The CDR3 nucleotides read TGCGCCAGCAGCTTGCCTAGCCTAGCCCAGTTCTTC.

The rearrangement uses TRBV30 and TRBJ2-1, with D possibly being TRBD2 (5 bases). The CDR3 spans 14 residues. Germline CDR1 reads GTSNPN; CDR2 reads SVGIG (reference sequence). The germline V and J ends were trimmed by 4 bases and 0 bases, with 10 bases remaining between them. CDR3 sequence (DNA): TGTGCCTGGATGGAGGTTAGCTCCTACAATGAGCAGTTCTTC. Protein product: CAWMEVSSYNEQFF.

CDR3 in amino acids: CASSWQGDTEAFF. Written as DNA, the CDR3 is TGCGCCAGCAGCTGGCAGGGTGACACTGAAGCTTTCTTT. This rearrangement joins TRBV5-1 to TRBJ1-1; a possible D gene is TRBD1 (5 bases). This CDR3 comprises 13 residues. Trimming stripped 3 bases from V and 3 bases from J, with 9 bases between. CDR1 SGHRS and CDR2 YFSETQ come from the germline V gene. The entire variable domain, with the rest obtained from reference TRBV5-1 and TRBJ1-1, is as follows: KAGVTQTPRYLIKTRGQQVTLSCSPISGHRSVSWYQQTPGQGLQFLFEYFSETQRNKGNFPGRFSGRQFSNSRSEMNVSTLELGDSALYLCASSWQGDTEAFFGQGTRLTVV.

This rearrangement joins TRBV27 to TRBJ1-5, with TRBD1 matching 8 bases. V dropped 6 bases and J dropped 0; count of bases not matched to a gene: 7. Germline V gene lookup returns CDR1 MNHEY and CDR2 SMNVEV (reference sequence). CDR3 length equals 16 residues. This CDR3 is CASSSLTGVSNQPQHF. The CDR3 DNA is TGTGCCAGCAGCTCCTTGACAGGGGTTAGCAATCAGCCCCAGCATTTT.

This chain joins TRBV27 and TRBJ2-1, with 7 bases lining up with TRBD1. V was pared by 3 bases and J by 7 bases, with 12 bases of the junction left unmatched. The germline V gene encodes CDR1 MNHEY and CDR2 SMNVEV (reference sequence). This CDR3 is 16 amino acids long. In nucleotides, the CDR3 is TGTGCCAGCAGTTTCGGATCCGGGACAGCGACTAATGAGCAGTTCTTC. Protein product: CASSFGSGTATNEQFF.

In its sample, this clone was seen many times. CDR3 bases: TGTGCCAGAACCTCACAGAAGTCGAACACTGAAGCTTTCTTT. Translation gives CARTSQKSNTEAFF. The chain links TRBV2 to TRBJ1-1, with no clear D. Trimming shortened V by 9 bases and J by 1 base, and 15 bases separated the two germline ends. Germline loops: CDR1 SNHLY, CDR2 FYNNEI. The CDR3 spans 14 residues.

The rearrangement uses TRBV7-9 and TRBJ2-7; TRBD1 matches at 8 bases. Germline V gene sequence: CDR1 SEHNR, CDR2 FQNEAQ (reference sequence). Trimming cost V 5 bases and J 2 bases; bases outside gene matches: 11. This CDR3 is 16 amino acids long. The CDR3 here is CASSAFVTGDTYEQYF. The CDR3 nucleotides read TGTGCCAGCAGCGCTTTTGTGACAGGGGACACCTACGAGCAGTACTTC.

This chain links TRBV9 with TRBJ2-7, with D hard to call. The V end lost 4 bases, the J end lost 7 bases, and 12 bases lay between the germline ends. This CDR3 contains 12 residues. CDR1 SGDLS and CDR2 YYNGEE come from the germline V gene. CDR3 residues: CASSPNRGEQYF. The CDR3 nucleotides read TGTGCCAGCAGCCCCAATCGCGGAGAGCAGTACTTC.

This chain joins TRBV5-1 and TRBJ2-5, with D possibly called TRBD1 or TRBD2 (5 bases each). V lost 3 bases to trimming and J lost 5 bases, with 23 bases between them. The CDR3 consists of 17 residues. Germline V gene lookup returns CDR1 SGHRS and CDR2 YFSETQ. The CDR3 DNA follows: TGCGCCAGCAGCTCCCTGGGGGAGTCGAAAACATCTGAGACCCAGTACTTC. Amino acids: CASSSLGESKTSETQYF.

The chain links TRBV7-6 to TRBJ2-6; D unclear. The CDR3 spans 14 residues. The V end lost 6 bases, the J end lost 0 bases, and 6 bases lay between the germline ends. CDR1 is SGHVS and CDR2 is FNYEAQ in the germline V gene. DNA for the CDR3: TGTGCCAGCAGTGACTTCTCTGGGGCCAACGTCCTGACTTTC. Its translation is CASSDFSGANVLTF.

V usage is TRBV7-8 and J usage is TRBJ1-2, with D unclear. CDR1 is SGHVS and CDR2 is FQNEAQ in the germline V gene. The V end was cut by 1 base, the J end by 2 bases, with 11 bases between. CDR3 length: 15 residues. The DNA for the CDR3 is TGTGCCAGCAGCTTAGGTCAGCGCCTCAACTATGGCTACACCTTC. This encodes CASSLGQRLNYGYTF.